This T cell receptor (beta chain) originates from a study of T cell responses to AZD1222 COVID-19 vaccine. General study findings and limits: Every sample of the repertoires postdated the peak T cell response.

Clones were read by immunoSEQ multiplex PCR, and TCRdb kept only the in-frame ones, dropping some. The repertoire holds more than 85,000 clones, with about 89% as singletons. This clone has a single count. Its antigen is currently unknown. Trimming took 0 bases from V and 5 from J; bases not matched to a gene: 5. The CDR3 is made up of 16 amino acids. CDR1 LNHDA and CDR2 SQIVND come from the germline V gene (reference sequence). The TCR originated in an adult in good health. The chain is built from TRBV19 and TRBJ2-1; 9 nucleotides agree with TRBD2. Sequenced here: peripheral blood, sampled on day 0 of AZD1222 vaccination. CDR3 sequence: CASSIEGGRANNEQFF. CDR3 DNA sequence: TGTGCCAGTAGTATAGAGGGCGGGAGGGCGAACAATGAGCAGTTCTTC.